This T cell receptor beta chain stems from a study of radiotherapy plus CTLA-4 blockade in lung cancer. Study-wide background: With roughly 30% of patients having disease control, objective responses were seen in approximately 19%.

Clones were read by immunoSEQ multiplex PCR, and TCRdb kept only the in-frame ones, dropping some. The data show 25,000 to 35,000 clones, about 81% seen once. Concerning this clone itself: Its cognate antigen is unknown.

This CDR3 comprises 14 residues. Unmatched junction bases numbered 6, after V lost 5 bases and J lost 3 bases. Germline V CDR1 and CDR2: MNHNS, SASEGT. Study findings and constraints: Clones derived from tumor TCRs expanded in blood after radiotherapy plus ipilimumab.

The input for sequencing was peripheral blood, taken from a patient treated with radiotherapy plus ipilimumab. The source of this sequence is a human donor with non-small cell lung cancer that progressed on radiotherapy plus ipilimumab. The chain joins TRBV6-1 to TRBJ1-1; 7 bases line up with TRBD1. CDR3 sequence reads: CASSLQGDDTEAFF. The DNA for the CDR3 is TGTGCCAGCAGTCTTCAGGGGGACGACACTGAAGCTTTCTTT.